These 5 T cell receptor beta chains came from one sample sequenced in a study of siplizumab effects on memory and regulatory T cells. Here immunoSEQ multiplex PCR was the method, and the copy in TCRdb shows in-frame clones only, minus some. In the table there are approximately 50,000 clones, 93% of which are singletons. The source material was CD8+ T cells sorted from blood. Receptors were obtained from a human donor in good health.

The chain combines TRBV7-7 with TRBJ2-5, with 8 nucleotides matching TRBD1. Per germline, CDR1 SSHAT and CDR2 FNYEAQ (reference sequence). This CDR3 is built from 15 residues. Trimming removed 1 base from V and 5 bases from J; junction bases left unmatched: 6. Here the CDR3 DNA reads TGTGCCAGCAGCTTAGGACAGGGGATTTGGGAGACCCAGTACTTC. Its translation: CASSLGQGIWETQYF.

This clone was seen once. V and J are TRBV7-9 and TRBJ2-1, with D uncertain. The CDR3 runs to 12 residues. Germline V gene sequence: CDR1 SEHNR, CDR2 FQNEAQ (reference sequence). Deletions cut 1 base from V and 9 bases from J, with 7 bases between. In nucleotides, the CDR3 is TGTGCCAGCAGCTTAGGCTCCACTGAGCAGTTCTTC. It is translated as CASSLGSTEQFF.

The rearrangement joins TRBV14 to TRBJ2-7; TRBD1 matches 7 bases. Germline CDR1 reads SGHDN; CDR2 reads FVKESK. J lost 1 base, V lost 7 bases, and 4 bases had no gene match. The CDR3 consists of 13 residues. CDR3 protein: CASTRQGSYEQYF. DNA of the CDR3: TGTGCCAGCACCCGACAGGGATCCTACGAGCAGTACTTC.

The rearrangement links TRBV16 to TRBJ2-7, with TRBD2 identical over 14 bases. The germline gives CDR1 KGHSY, CDR2 FQNENV. This CDR3 region has 15 residues. J was trimmed by 3 bases and V by 4 bases; bases with no gene match: 2. CDR3 sequence (DNA): TGTGCCAGCAGCCCGGGACTAGCGGGAGACTACGAGCAGTACTTC. It is translated as CASSPGLAGDYEQYF.

The rearrangement joins TRBV4-2 to TRBJ2-1, with a tentative D call TRBD2 (6 bases). Trimming shortened V by 3 bases and J by 0 bases, and 12 bases separated the two germline ends. The CDR3 spans 16 residues. The V gene's germline CDR1 is LGHNA and CDR2 YNFKEQ. CDR3 region: CASSQIRGSSYNEQFF. CDR3 coding DNA: TGTGCCAGCAGCCAGATCCGGGGGAGCTCCTACAATGAGCAGTTCTTC.